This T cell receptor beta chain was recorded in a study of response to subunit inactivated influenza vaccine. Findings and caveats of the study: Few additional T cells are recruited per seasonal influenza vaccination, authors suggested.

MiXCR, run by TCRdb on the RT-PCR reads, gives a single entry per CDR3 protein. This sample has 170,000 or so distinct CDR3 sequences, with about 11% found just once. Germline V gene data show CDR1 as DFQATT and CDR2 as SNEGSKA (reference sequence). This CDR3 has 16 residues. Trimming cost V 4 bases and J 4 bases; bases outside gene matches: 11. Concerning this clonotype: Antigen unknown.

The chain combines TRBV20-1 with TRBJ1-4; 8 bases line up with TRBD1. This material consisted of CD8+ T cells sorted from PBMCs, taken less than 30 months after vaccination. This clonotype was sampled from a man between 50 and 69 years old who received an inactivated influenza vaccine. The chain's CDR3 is CSAIRDRSLGNEKLFF. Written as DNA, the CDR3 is TGCAGTGCTATTAGGGACAGGTCTTTAGGTAATGAAAAACTGTTTTTT.